This is a list of T cell receptor beta chains from one sample in a study of T cell changes during pregnancy in multiple sclerosis. Sequencing was performed with immunoSEQ multiplex PCR; in TCRdb, only in-frame clones are kept and a portion is missing. In the table there are over 100,000 clones, around nine tenths of which are singletons. The source material was peripheral blood, sampled in the third trimester of pregnancy. The receptors come from a female donor with multiple sclerosis, enrolled in a pregnancy study. Both conserved end residues are part of each CDR3. Fields, in order: D gene, clone size, J gene, V gene, CDR3 protein, CDR3 DNA. A D gene is named only where the DNA matches it firmly. Clone size is stated in some rows and not others, as once, few, many or a class when expanded.

>NA|NA|TRBJ1-5|TRBV27
CATRAGDQPQHF
TGTGCCACCAGAGCCGGGGATCAGCCCCAGCATTTT
>TRBD2|NA|TRBJ2-6|TRBV5-1
CASSTSGRASGANVLTF
TGCGCCAGCAGCACTAGCGGGAGGGCCTCTGGGGCCAACGTCCTGACTTTC
>TRBD1|NA|TRBJ1-1|TRBV19
CASSIEGTGRTEAFF
TGTGCCAGTAGTATAGAGGGGACAGGGCGGACTGAAGCTTTCTTT
>TRBD1|NA|TRBJ1-5|TRBV27
CASRPRGQGSNQPQHF
TGTGCCAGCAGGCCCCGGGGACAGGGAAGCAATCAGCCCCAGCATTTT
>NA|NA|TRBJ1-2|TRBV29-1
CSVENRNYGYTF
TGCAGCGTTGAAAACAGGAACTATGGCTACACCTTC
>NA|NA|TRBJ2-1|TRBV6-5
CASSPQDPVNEQFF
TGTGCCAGCAGTCCTCAGGATCCGGTCAATGAGCAGTTCTTC
>TRBD2|NA|TRBJ2-1|TRBV5-4
CASSIASGAYNEQFF
TGTGCCAGCAGCATCGCTAGCGGGGCGTACAATGAGCAGTTCTTC
>TRBD1|NA|TRBJ2-3|TRBV6-1
CASSEGQGAADTQYF
TGTGCCAGCAGTGAGGGACAGGGGGCTGCAGATACGCAGTATTTT
>TRBD2|NA|TRBJ2-7|TRBV2
CASGGSGGFPYEQYF
TGTGCCAGTGGAGGGAGCGGGGGGTTCCCCTACGAGCAGTACTTC
>NA|once|TRBJ1-5|TRBV28
CASSFRGLSNQPQHF
TGTGCCAGCAGTTTCAGGGGCCTTAGCAATCAGCCCCAGCATTTT
>NA|once|TRBJ1-1|TRBV2
CASRLGRRGTEAFF
TGTGCCAGCAGGTTGGGCAGACGGGGTACTGAAGCTTTCTTT
>NA|NA|TRBJ2-7|TRBV2
CASESGYEQYF
TGTGCCAGCGAAAGCGGATACGAGCAGTACTTC
>TRBD2|NA|TRBJ2-7|TRBV27
CASRLAGGRAAYEQYF
TGTGCCAGCAGACTAGCGGGAGGAAGGGCCGCCTACGAGCAGTACTTC
>TRBD1|once|TRBJ1-2|TRBV6-5
CASSVGQGWYGYTF
TGTGCCAGCAGTGTCGGACAGGGGTGGTATGGCTACACCTTC
>TRBD1|NA|TRBJ2-4|TRBV28
CASTSQGRAKNIQYF
TGTGCCAGCACCTCACAGGGGAGAGCCAAAAACATTCAGTACTTC
>NA|NA|TRBJ2-2|TRBV5-1
CASSLTSPGAGELFF
TGCGCCAGCAGCTTGACTAGTCCCGGGGCCGGGGAGCTGTTTTTT
>TRBD1|NA|TRBJ2-1|TRBV2
CASSVSTGRDEQFF
TGTGCCAGCAGTGTTTCGACAGGGCGGGATGAGCAGTTCTTC
>NA|NA|TRBJ1-5|TRBV2
CASSRFSNQPQHF
TGTGCCAGCAGCCGGTTTAGCAATCAGCCCCAGCATTTT
>TRBD1|NA|TRBJ2-1|TRBV10-3
CAMGTGLPNEQFF
TGTGCCATGGGGACAGGACTACCTAATGAGCAGTTCTTC
>NA|NA|TRBJ1-3|TRBV5-4
CASSFEPDISSGNTIYF
TGTGCCAGCAGCTTCGAACCTGACATCTCATCTGGAAACACCATATATTTT
>NA|NA|TRBJ2-5|TRBV7-9
CASSLVSMETQYF
TGTGCCAGCAGCTTAGTGTCCATGGAGACCCAGTACTTC
>TRBD1|NA|TRBJ2-1|TRBV7-9
CASSRGDRGYNEQFF
TGTGCCAGCAGCCGTGGGGACAGGGGTTACAATGAGCAGTTCTTC
>NA|NA|TRBJ2-7|TRBV29-1
CSVPWGTAGEQYF
TGCAGCGTTCCCTGGGGGACAGCGGGCGAGCAGTACTTC
>TRBD1|NA|TRBJ1-2|TRBV9
CASSHPTGESYGYTF
TGTGCCAGCAGCCACCCGACAGGGGAAAGCTATGGCTACACCTTC
>TRBD2|NA|TRBJ2-3|TRBV9
CASRRGGTDTQYF
TGTGCCAGCAGACGGGGGGGCACAGATACGCAGTATTTT
>NA|NA|TRBJ1-2|TRBV2
CASSEAGPRYGYTF
TGTGCCAGCAGTGAAGCGGGGCCACGTTATGGCTACACCTTC
>TRBD2|NA|TRBJ2-3|TRBV4-2
CASSQDGLAGGTDTQYF
TGTGCCAGCAGCCAAGATGGACTAGCGGGGGGCACAGATACGCAGTATTTT
>NA|NA|TRBJ2-7|TRBV5-4
CASSLWHRALYEQYF
TGTGCCAGCAGCTTGTGGCACAGGGCCCTCTACGAGCAGTACTTC
>NA|NA|TRBJ2-7|TRBV28
CASRPLGFSYEQYF
TGTGCCAGCAGACCACTAGGGTTCTCCTACGAGCAGTACTTC
>NA|NA|TRBJ2-6|TRBV6-6
CASSPAVSGANVLTF
TGTGCCAGCAGTCCAGCGGTCTCTGGGGCCAACGTCCTGACTTTC
>TRBD1|many|TRBJ1-6|TRBV5-6
CASSLNRGNSPLHF
TGTGCCAGCAGCTTGAACAGGGGTAATTCACCCCTCCACTTT
>TRBD1|NA|TRBJ2-2|TRBV7-8
CASSPRDREAGELFF
TGTGCCAGCAGCCCCCGGGACAGGGAAGCCGGGGAGCTGTTTTTT
>NA|NA|TRBJ1-2|TRBV7-9
CASSPGEEDNYGYTF
TGTGCCAGCAGCCCTGGGGAGGAAGACAACTATGGCTACACCTTC
>TRBD2|NA|TRBJ2-7|TRBV2
CASSVTSGASYEQYF
TGTGCCAGCAGTGTTACAAGCGGGGCGAGCTACGAGCAGTACTTC
>TRBD1|NA|TRBJ1-2|TRBV5-6
CASSYRGRPDGYTF
TGTGCCAGCAGCTACAGGGGGCGCCCAGATGGCTACACCTTC
>TRBD1|few|TRBJ2-2|TRBV5-5
CASSLGQGLYTGELFF
TGTGCCAGCAGCTTGGGACAGGGGCTATACACCGGGGAGCTGTTTTTT
>NA|NA|TRBJ1-3|TRBV1
CTSSQAGNTIYF
TGCACCAGCAGCCAAGCAGGAAACACCATATATTTT
>TRBD1|NA|TRBJ1-1|TRBV5-1
CASSLDRADEAFF
TGCGCCAGCAGCCTCGACAGGGCCGATGAAGCTTTCTTT
>TRBD1|NA|TRBJ1-1|TRBV7-7
CASSSPPQGYMNTEAFF
TGTGCCAGCAGCTCTCCGCCACAGGGGTACATGAACACTGAAGCTTTCTTT
>NA|NA|TRBJ1-1|TRBV5-1
CASGGGVMNTEAFF
TGCGCCAGCGGAGGGGGGGTCATGAACACTGAAGCTTTCTTT
>NA|few|TRBJ2-7|TRBV6-5
CASSPDTFSYEQYF
TGTGCCAGCAGTCCCGACACCTTTTCCTACGAGCAGTACTTC
>NA|NA|TRBJ1-1|TRBV7-9
CASSFTGVTEAFF
TGTGCCAGCAGCTTCACCGGGGTGACTGAAGCTTTCTTT